This T cell receptor (beta chain) was recorded in a study of blood T cell repertoires in COVID-19. Overall study: From the United States, Italy and Spain came samples of acute and convalescent COVID-19. In each case, the material was cDNA or gDNA derived from T cells, B-cell-depleted T cells, or PBMCs.

The V end was cut by 8 bases, the J end by 2 bases, with 12 bases between. CDR3 length: 13 residues. Germline assignment: CDR1 MDHEN and CDR2 SYDVKM. In the original workflow: Amplification of reference gene primers provided the estimated nucleated cell counts. Using immunoSEQ multiplex PCR, the repertoire was profiled, and TCRdb retains in-frame clones only, with some absent. V and J calls plus clone size are reproduced from that table; the DNA served to infer D and trimming. The sample holds about 320,000 clones, 75% to 90% seen once. Recovered Cohort 3 donors showed two negative PCRs, clearance, or symptom resolution.

This sequence was found in a man between 60 and 70 years old who had recovered from COVID-19. This rearrangement joins TRBV28 to TRBJ1-2; possibly TRBD1 for D (6 bases). The source material was PBMCs or T cells enriched from blood (not recorded which). The CDR3 DNA is TGTGCCAGCCTCCAGGGGAGCAACTATGGCTACACCTTC. Translating it yields CASLQGSNYGYTF.